This T cell receptor beta chain is drawn from a study of shared clonotypes between healthy human individuals (dated by TCRdb to about 2020). The study in broad terms: The cohort comprised two women and a few men aged 18 to 49 years. The study deeply sequenced blood TCR repertoires of five healthy adults to estimate repertoire size and the extent of clonotype sharing between individuals. For each donor, three plates each were used for CD4 naive and CD4 memory, two plates were used for CD8 naive, and one plate was used for CD8 memory. To increase sequencing depth and limit assay-specific biases, different laboratories used diverse techniques to prepare libraries and sequence TCR repertoires. Per donor, leukapheresis produced somewhere between about 0.9 and 9 billion PBMCs. Beyond this particular receptor, the publication reports: Only blood was sampled, and tissue TCR repertoires likely differ from those in blood. Naive subsets generally had larger estimated clonotype richness than memory subsets did. Compared with non-shared clonotypes, the clonotypes found in all four sorted-subset donors had higher generation probabilities. Pairwise subsampling indicated that sequencing depth was expected to affect the degree of clonotype sharing among donors. Even with the large sequencing depth, rarefaction of the sorted-subset datasets indicated that sequencing was incomplete. Sharing across a few donors was observed for around 5% of naive CD4, 3% to 3.5% of naive CD8, about 2.3% of memory CD4, and roughly 0.43% of memory CD8 clonotypes. Because the study included only a small number of donors, the genetic and exposure-history diversity represented was limited.

About this clone itself: Its target antigen remains unknown. No qualities accompany the bases; no much larger clone lies one base away.

Using the deep immunoSEQ assay, TCR CDR3 regions were amplified from genomic DNA by multiplex PCR. For each cell subset, the extracted genomic DNA was distributed evenly across all wells of several immunoSEQ 96-well plates, and each plate served as one replicate. For sorted subsets, around 200 ng genomic DNA, equal to 25,000 to 35,000 T cell genomes, was loaded into each replicate PCR. The purified libraries were quantified using a Qubit 3.0 fluorometer, sized with a Bioanalyzer 2100, and then quantified again using the KAPA Library Quantification kit. Every immunoSEQ 96-well plate was sequenced on a dedicated single-read 150-cycle Illumina NextSeq 550 flow cell. The paper's data handling went like this. The immunoSEQ output contained only junctional sequences without quality scores, so filtering could not match that applied to full-length reads. To assign V/J genes and CDR3, sequences were annotated using PyIR, a Python wrapper for IgBLAST v1.9, with IMGT germline references. Reads were filtered out if the reads had weak V/J assignments (E-value above 1e-6), no CDR3, stop codons, out-of-frame junctions, or ambiguous translated residues. V3J clonotypes were defined as sequences sharing an identical inferred V gene, J gene, and CDR3 amino acid sequence. To compute the percentage overlap between repertoires, the number of shared unique clonotypes was divided by the size of the smaller repertoire. Richness of each repertoire was evaluated using RTK rarefaction, the Chao1 estimator, and Recon v2.1 estimates of unobserved clonotypes. Generation probabilities were computed with OLGA for all TCRbeta clonotypes obtained by the gDNA method from a handful of donors. Sourced from immuneACCESS, this table was stored by TCRdb with only in-frame sequences that have V and J called. A share of the clones is absent; for the studies checked, an unresolved V gene accounts for under half, and the remainder has no known explanation. Clone size and V and J calls were adopted from that table, with D and trimming inferred from the DNA. In all, the sample holds more than 2,000,000 clones, and around nine tenths of those were seen once. Around 0.15% of the sample lies in the top ten.

Healthy HIV-negative adults with no recently reported acute infections or vaccinations were included as donors. All donors were Caucasian adults living in Nashville, Tennessee, USA. Magnetic negative selection was used to enrich CD4+ T cells, after which naive cells were positively selected on CD45RA and the negative fraction became the memory subset. After blood collection by leukapheresis, PBMCs were isolated using Ficoll-Histopaque density gradient centrifugation and then cryopreserved in the vapor phase of liquid nitrogen. Analytical flow cytometry was used to check the purity and quantity of each magnetically sorted T cell population. Each sorted fraction had its genomic DNA isolated and then quantified by UV absorbance on a Nanodrop 2000c. CDR1 and CDR2 are drawn from the germline V gene: SGHRS, YFSETQ. Germline trimming amounts to 4 bases on V and 4 bases on J, with 9 as the count of junction bases outside the gene matches. Including cysteine and phenylalanine, the CDR3 has 18 amino acids. The read is trimmed to its CDR3 DNA, 54 bases read in frame from base 1.

Sequences were obtained from naive CD4+ T cells sorted from blood. This specimen's cell subset or site label, per the study, means: CD45RA+ positively selected. This sequence originates from a man aged 18 to 35 in good health. The rearrangement combines TRBV5-1 with TRBJ2-6, and 12 bases in between align with TRBD1. This receptor has the CDR3 CASSKAGQGARGANVLTF. The nucleotides read TGCGCCAGCAGCAAGGCGGGACAGGGGGCGAGAGGGGCCAACGTCCTGACTTTC.